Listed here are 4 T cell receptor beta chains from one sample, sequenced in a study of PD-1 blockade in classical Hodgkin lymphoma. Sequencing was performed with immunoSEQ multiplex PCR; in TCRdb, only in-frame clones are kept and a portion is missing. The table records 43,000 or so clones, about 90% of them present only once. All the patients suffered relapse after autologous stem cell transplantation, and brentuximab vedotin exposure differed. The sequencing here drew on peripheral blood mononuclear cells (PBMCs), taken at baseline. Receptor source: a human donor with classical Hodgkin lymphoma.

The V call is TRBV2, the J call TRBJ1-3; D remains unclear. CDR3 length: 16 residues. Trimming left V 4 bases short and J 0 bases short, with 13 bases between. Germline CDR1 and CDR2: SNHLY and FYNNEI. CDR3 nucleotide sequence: TGTGCCAGCAGTGTGGTAGGGCAATCCTCTGGAAACACCATATATTTT. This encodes CASSVVGQSSGNTIYF.

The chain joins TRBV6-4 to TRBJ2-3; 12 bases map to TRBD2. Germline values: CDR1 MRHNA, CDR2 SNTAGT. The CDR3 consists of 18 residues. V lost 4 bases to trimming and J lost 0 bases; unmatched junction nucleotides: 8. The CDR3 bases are TGTGCCAGCAGTGGATGGACTAGCGGGGAGGCAAGCACAGATACGCAGTATTTT. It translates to CASSGWTSGEASTDTQYF.

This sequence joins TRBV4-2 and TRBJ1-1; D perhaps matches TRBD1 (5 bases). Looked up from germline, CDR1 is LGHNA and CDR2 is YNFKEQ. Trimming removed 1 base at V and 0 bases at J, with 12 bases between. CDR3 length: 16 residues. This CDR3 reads CASSQVGRTMNTEAFF. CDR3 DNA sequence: TGTGCCAGCAGCCAAGTGGGACGGACGATGAACACTGAAGCTTTCTTT.

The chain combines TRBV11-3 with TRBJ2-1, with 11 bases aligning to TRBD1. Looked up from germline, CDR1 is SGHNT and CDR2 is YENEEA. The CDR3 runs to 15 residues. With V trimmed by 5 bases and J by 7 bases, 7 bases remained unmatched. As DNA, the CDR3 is TGTGCCAGCAGCCGGGGACAGGGGGTAGTGAATGAGCAGTTCTTC. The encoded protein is CASSRGQGVVNEQFF.